Given below is one T cell receptor (beta chain) in context. No antigen is known for it. This entry comes from a study of vaccination effects on CD4 cells after COVID-19. Study as a whole: It was a median of 72 days after the second dose that post-vaccine samples were obtained. Overall study findings and caveats: Infection- and vaccine-induced clones contracted markedly late after vaccination.

With 3 bases clipped from V and 8 bases from J, the junction kept 14 bases outside the gene matches. CDR1 KGHDR and CDR2 SFDVKD come from the germline V gene. The CDR3 extends over 18 amino acids. Antigen-specific CD4+ T cells expanded by the ViraFEST assay with viral peptide pools were then sequenced. With more than 9 days of culture completed, CD4+ T cells were isolated. Everyone in the study got two shots of either the BNT162b2 or mRNA-1273 vaccine. The method was immunoSEQ multiplex PCR; TCRdb's version includes in-frame clones alone and lacks a portion of them. The profile shows tens of thousands of clones, around 78% of them singletons.

The specimen comprised CD4+ T cells from PBMCs cultured with HCoV-OC43 spike peptides, sampled after COVID-19 vaccination. Documented subset: HCoV-OC43 spike overlapping peptide pool stimulation. The clonotype originates from a human donor who received a COVID-19 vaccine. This chain connects TRBV24-1 to TRBJ2-1, with 11 bases lining up with TRBD1. CDR3 sequence reads: CATSDQWGQGDAPYEQFF. The CDR3 region has the DNA TGTGCCACCAGTGATCAGTGGGGACAGGGGGACGCTCCTTATGAGCAGTTCTTC.